This record concerns one TCR beta chain sequence. TCRdb reanalysed the RT-PCR reads using MiXCR and keeps one entry per CDR3 protein. The sample holds about 700,000 distinct CDR3 sequences; 12% to 15% are singletons and the top ten take around 3.3%. The germline CDR1 and CDR2 sequences are SGHRS and YFSETQ. The CDR3 runs to 16 residues. The ends were cut back, 5 bases at V and 0 bases at J, with 15 bases in the middle. The sequencing sample was made of memory CD4+ T cells from blood. The source of this sequence is a female donor in good health, serving as a healthy control. The chain carries TRBV5-1 and TRBJ1-3, with D possibly TRBD1 on 5 matching bases. The CDR3 loop is CASSLGHTLSGNTIYF. CDR3 coding DNA: TGCGCCAGCAGTCTAGGACATACGCTCTCTGGAAACACCATATATTTT.